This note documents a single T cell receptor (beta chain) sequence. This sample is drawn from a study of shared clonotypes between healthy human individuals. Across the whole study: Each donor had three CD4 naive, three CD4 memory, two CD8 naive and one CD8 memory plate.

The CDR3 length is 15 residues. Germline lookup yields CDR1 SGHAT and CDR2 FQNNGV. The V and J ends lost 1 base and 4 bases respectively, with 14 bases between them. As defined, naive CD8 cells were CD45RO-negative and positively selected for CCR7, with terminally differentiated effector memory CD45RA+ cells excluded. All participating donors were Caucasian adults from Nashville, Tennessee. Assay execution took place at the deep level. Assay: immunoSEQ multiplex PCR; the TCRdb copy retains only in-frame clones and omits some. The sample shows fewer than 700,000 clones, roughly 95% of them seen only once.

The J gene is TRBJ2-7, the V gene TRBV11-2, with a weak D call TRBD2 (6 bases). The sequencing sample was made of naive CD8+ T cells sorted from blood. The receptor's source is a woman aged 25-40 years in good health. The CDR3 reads CASSLAYGSRYEQYF. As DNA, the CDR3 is TGTGCCAGCAGCTTAGCTTACGGGAGTAGGTACGAGCAGTACTTC.